This note documents a single T cell receptor beta chain sequence. Its specificity is unknown. Sequencing was performed with immunoSEQ multiplex PCR; in TCRdb, only in-frame clones are kept and a portion is missing. In the table there are 200,000 to 300,000 clones, about 80% of which are singletons. The record originates from a study of Tregs in tolerant kidney transplant recipients. The CDR3 is 14 amino acids. Per the germline V gene, CDR1 is SGHTA and CDR2 is FQGNSA. V was clipped by 0 bases and J by 4 bases, with 9 bases between them. Thawed PBMCs were FACS-sorted into unstimulated CD4+CD25+CD127- regulatory T cells, CD4+CD25- non-regulatory cells, CD4 and CD8 cells. Findings and caveats of the study: This study did not directly address biological reproducibility. Expanding Tregs on activated donor B cells appeared to best identify donor-specific TCRbeta clones. Findings come from small patient numbers and require larger validation.

This clonotype was sampled from a human donor in good health. Sequencing was performed on CD4+ T cells from blood. The chain couples TRBV7-2 to TRBJ2-5; D ambiguous. Written as DNA, the CDR3 is TGTGCCAGCAGCTTAGCTCTTTCAACAGAGACCCAGTACTTC. As protein: CASSLALSTETQYF.